Following are 5 T cell receptor beta chains from one sample sequenced in a study of CD4 and CD8 cells across lung adenocarcinoma regions. Each CDR3 protein is one row after TCRdb ran MiXCR on the PCR reads. The sample holds more than 9,000 distinct CDR3 sequences, 40% to 55% seen once. The specimen was CD8+ T cells from the margin of a lung tumor. The receptors stem from a female donor with lung adenocarcinoma. The CD4 and CD8 labels of this study may be unreliable.

The chain couples TRBV24-1 to TRBJ2-3; D remains unclear. Trimming cost V 0 bases and J 0 bases, with 9 bases left between them. Germline V lookup: CDR1 KGHDR, CDR2 SFDVKD. The CDR3 runs to 16 residues. CDR3 protein: CATSDLLTASTDTQYF. The CDR3 bases are TGTGCCACCAGTGATTTGCTGACGGCTAGCACAGATACGCAGTATTTT.

This clonotype showed up many times. It may be a read error: a sequence one base away is much more abundant. The chain recombines TRBV6-1 with TRBJ2-1; D assignment may be TRBD1 or TRBD2 (7 bases each). Germline V CDR1 and CDR2: MNHNS, SASEGT. V lost 10 bases and J lost 13, with 23 bases in between. The CDR3 has 13 residues. The CDR3 here is CATTAGGGETQFF. The CDR3 DNA reads as TGTGCCACTACAGCAGGGGGGGGAGAGACCCAGTTCTTC.

The table lists this clonotype with many counts. The V call is TRBV4-2, the J call TRBJ1-3; maybe TRBD1 (5 bases). The germline V gene has CDR1 LGHNA and CDR2 YNFKEQ. The CDR3 extends over 14 amino acids. Trimming left V 3 bases short and J 4 bases short, with 10 bases between. The CDR3 reads CASSQGLGGNTIYF. CDR3 coding DNA: TGTGCCAGCAGCCAGGGGCTGGGAGGAAACACCATATATTTT.

In its sample, this clonotype was seen a few times. Possible read error: a much larger clone is one base away. The chain joins TRBV12-5 to TRBJ2-1; 10 bases agree with TRBD1. The germline gives CDR1 LGHNT, CDR2 FRNRAP. The length of the CDR3 is 16 residues. V was pared by 5 bases and J by 13 bases, with 17 bases of the junction left unmatched. CDR3 nucleotides: TGTGCTAGTGGTAACATCGGGACAGGGGTCGGTGAGACCCAGTTCTTC. It yields the protein CASGNIGTGVGETQFF.

The chain joins TRBV11-2 to TRBJ2-1, with D hard to call. Germline V gene sequence: CDR1 SGHAT, CDR2 FQNNGV. The CDR3 extends over 11 amino acids. The V gene lost 4 bases and the J gene lost 7 bases, with 5 bases spanning the gap. The CDR3 DNA follows: TGTGCCAGCAGCTCTAGGAATGAGCAGTTCTTC. This codes for CASSSRNEQFF. Drawing the rest from reference TRBV11-2 and TRBJ2-1, the complete variable domain is EAGVAQSPRYKIIEKRQSVAFWCNPISGHATLYWYQQILGQGPKLLIQFQNNGVVDDSQLPKDRFSAERLKGVDSTLKIQPAKLEDSAVYLCASSSRNEQFFGPGTRLTVL.